The 21 T cell receptor beta chains given below trace back to one sample, sequenced in a study of T cell repertoires in cytomegalovirus infection. TCRdb independently ran MiXCR on the reads; one entry per CDR3 protein. This table has about 250,000 distinct CDR3 sequences, 10% to 15% appearing once. What was sequenced was PBMCs. These TCRs come from a human donor in good health (CMV status not recorded). Some clones in this sample may be carry-over from other donors' samples.

This clonotype was observed many times. V usage is TRBV7-3 and J usage is TRBJ2-5, with 8 bases identical to TRBD1. CDR3 length equals 13 residues. Looked up from germline, CDR1 is SGHTA and CDR2 is FQGTGA. V shed 3 bases, J shed 5 bases, and the junction held 2 bases outside the gene matches. The CDR3, as DNA: TGTGCCAGCAGCTTGACAGGGGTGGAGACCCAGTACTTC. It is translated as CASSLTGVETQYF.

There are a few counts of this clonotype. V and J are TRBV7-2 and TRBJ2-2, with no clear D. This CDR3 is built from 14 residues. V gave up 1 base and J gave up 5 bases, with 8 bases separating them. CDR1 and CDR2 from the germline V gene are SGHTA and FQGNSA. The CDR3 coding sequence is TGTGCCAGCAGCTTAGATAGGCAGACCGGGGAGCTGTTTTTT. Translated: CASSLDRQTGELFF.

In this sample, this clonotype turned up many times. The genes are TRBV20-1 and TRBJ2-3; the D is unclear. The CDR3 consists of 14 residues. The ends were cut back, 5 bases at V and 6 bases at J, with 18 bases in the middle. The germline V gene encodes CDR1 DFQATT and CDR2 SNEGSKA (reference sequence). Here the CDR3 DNA reads TGCAGTGCTCCCGGTGGTGGTCCCGGTGATACGCAGTATTTT. It codes for CSAPGGGPGDTQYF.

This clonotype was picked up a small number of times. The CDR3 loop is CSASPRSYEQYF. The CDR3 DNA sequence: TGCAGTGCTAGTCCCCGCTCCTACGAGCAGTACTTC. The genes are TRBV20-1 and TRBJ2-7; D remains ambiguous. The V end lost 3 bases, the J end lost 0 bases, and 6 bases lay between the germline ends. CDR1 and CDR2 from the germline V gene are DFQATT and SNEGSKA (reference sequence). The CDR3 sequence is 12 residues long.

This clonotype was picked up many times. The chain is built from TRBV7-2 and TRBJ2-4, with 9 bases aligning to TRBD1. Germline trimming cut 4 bases from V and 5 bases from J; bases unmatched to any gene: 3. CDR3 length: 14 amino acids. Per germline, CDR1 SGHTA and CDR2 FQGNSA. CDR3 nucleotides: TGTGCCAGCAGCTCGGGACAGGGCCAAAACATTCAGTACTTC. Translating it yields CASSSGQGQNIQYF.

Many counts were recorded for this clonotype. V usage is TRBV7-2 and J usage is TRBJ2-5; D call uncertain. Germline-derived CDR1 and CDR2 are SGHTA and FQGNSA. The V gene lost 3 bases and the J gene lost 0 bases, with 8 bases spanning the gap. The CDR3 runs 14 residues. DNA for the CDR3: TGTGCCAGCAGCTTCGGCCTGTACCAAGAGACCCAGTACTTC. Its translation is CASSFGLYQETQYF.

The table lists this clonotype with a few counts. The V and J genes are TRBV11-2 and TRBJ2-1, with D maybe TRBD1 (6 bases). In germline, CDR1 is SGHAT, CDR2 FQNNGV. This CDR3 region has 14 residues. Trimming left V 3 bases short and J 2 bases short, with 8 bases between. The CDR3 region is CASSLGQPYNEQFF. CDR3 nucleotides: TGTGCCAGCAGCTTGGGACAACCCTACAATGAGCAGTTCTTC.

There are many counts of this clonotype. The V call is TRBV11-2, the J call TRBJ2-7; D remains ambiguous. This CDR3 comprises 12 residues. CDR1 SGHAT and CDR2 FQNNGV come from the germline V gene. V was cut by 2 bases and J by 6 bases, with 8 bases left in between. CDR3 DNA: TGTGCCAGCAGCTTATGGACGACCGAGCAGTACTTC. Protein: CASSLWTTEQYF. Filled out from reference TRBV11-2 and TRBJ2-7, the complete variable domain reads EAGVAQSPRYKIIEKRQSVAFWCNPISGHATLYWYQQILGQGPKLLIQFQNNGVVDDSQLPKDRFSAERLKGVDSTLKIQPAKLEDSAVYLCASSLWTTEQYFGPGTRLTVT.

A few counts support this clonotype. This chain connects TRBV6-5 to TRBJ2-1, with 13 bases lining up with TRBD2. This CDR3 contains 16 residues. CDR1 is MNHEY and CDR2 is SVGAGI in the germline V gene. V was pared by 4 bases and J by 5 bases, with 5 bases of the junction left unmatched. As DNA, the CDR3 is TGTGCCAGCAGTTCCCGGACTAGCGGGGGCCACAATGAGCAGTTCTTC. Translating gives CASSSRTSGGHNEQFF.

This clonotype was observed many times. The chain is built from TRBV12-3 or TRBV12-4 and TRBJ2-4; D ambiguous. The V and J ends lost 3 bases and 5 bases respectively, with 11 bases between them. CDR3 length: 14 amino acids. CDR3 DNA: TGTGCCAGCAGTTTCTCCGGGTGGGAAAACATTCAGTACTTC. It codes for CASSFSGWENIQYF.

This clonotype was counted only a few times. This chain uses TRBV18 with TRBJ2-2; no clear D gene. There are 15 residues in the CDR3. Trimming stripped 5 bases from V and 0 bases from J, with 10 bases between. The germline gives CDR1 KGHSH, CDR2 LQKENI. This CDR3 is CASSSDNANTGELFF. DNA of the CDR3: TGTGCCAGCTCATCCGACAACGCGAACACCGGGGAGCTGTTTTTT.

The rearrangement joins TRBV20-1 to TRBJ2-3; tentatively, D is TRBD1 (6 bases). This CDR3 has 15 amino acids. Trimming pared 1 base from V and 5 bases from J, leaving 16 bases between. CDR1 and CDR2 from the germline V gene are DFQATT and SNEGSKA (reference sequence). Here the CDR3 reads CSARGGPRAGDTQYF. As DNA, the CDR3 is TGCAGTGCTAGAGGGGGGCCTCGGGCCGGAGATACGCAGTATTTT.

This clonotype came up many times. The rearrangement links TRBV7-2 to TRBJ2-5, with D unclear. The germline V gene encodes CDR1 SGHTA and CDR2 FQGNSA. The CDR3 sequence is 12 residues long. V dropped 5 bases and J dropped 5 bases, with 9 bases sitting between them. CDR3 nucleotides: TGTGCCAGCAGCGCCGTCTGGGAGACCCAGTACTTC. Translating it yields CASSAVWETQYF.

In its sample, this clonotype was seen a few times. V usage is TRBV20-1 and J usage is TRBJ1-2; D is possibly TRBD1 (6 bases). The V gene lost 0 bases and the J gene lost 6 bases, with 14 bases spanning the gap. This CDR3 spans 14 amino acids. CDR1 is DFQATT and CDR2 is SNEGSKA in the germline V gene (reference sequence). The chain's CDR3 is CSARDHGGMDGYTF. As DNA, the CDR3 is TGCAGTGCTAGAGATCACGGGGGCATGGATGGCTACACCTTC.

The sample holds a few counts of this clonotype. V gene TRBV15 combines with J gene TRBJ1-2, with unresolved D. Germline-derived CDR1 and CDR2 are LNHNV and YYDKDF (reference sequence). The CDR3 loop spans 13 amino acids. Trimming removed 5 bases at V and 5 bases at J, with 12 bases between. The CDR3, as DNA: TGTGCCACCAGCTTAAACCCAGGATATGGCTACACCTTC. Its protein product is CATSLNPGYGYTF.

There are many counts of this clonotype. This sequence joins TRBV11-2 and TRBJ2-7, with 10 nucleotides matching TRBD1. The CDR3 is 15 residues long. V shed 6 bases, J shed 4 bases, and the junction held 9 bases outside the gene matches. The V gene's germline CDR1 is SGHAT and CDR2 FQNNGV. In nucleotides, the CDR3 is TGTGCCAGCAGACCAGGGGGACAGGGGAGGTACGAGCAGTACTTC. This gives the protein CASRPGGQGRYEQYF. Full variable domain (missing parts from reference TRBV11-2 and TRBJ2-7): EAGVAQSPRYKIIEKRQSVAFWCNPISGHATLYWYQQILGQGPKLLIQFQNNGVVDDSQLPKDRFSAERLKGVDSTLKIQPAKLEDSAVYLCASRPGGQGRYEQYFGPGTRLTVT.

This rearrangement joins TRBV12-3 or TRBV12-4 to TRBJ2-7, with 8 nucleotides matching TRBD2. The CDR3 totals 14 residues. V shed 3 bases and J 3 bases; nucleotides not matched to a gene: 4. CDR3 sequence (DNA): TGTGCCAGCAGTTTTCGGGGGGGACTCTACGAGCAGTACTTC. Protein: CASSFRGGLYEQYF.

This clonotype was seen many times. V is TRBV7-2 and J is TRBJ2-2; no clear D. The CDR3 runs to 12 residues. Trimming stripped 2 bases from V and 6 bases from J, with 4 bases between. Germline V gives CDR1 SGHTA, CDR2 FQGNSA. CDR3 DNA sequence: TGTGCCAGCAGCTTAATGGCCGGGGAGCTGTTTTTT. Translated, it gives CASSLMAGELFF. Combining the CDR3 with reference TRBV7-2 and TRBJ2-2 gives the whole variable domain GAGVSQSPSNKVTEKGKDVELRCDPISGHTALYWYRQSLGQGLEFLIYFQGNSAPDKSGLPSDRFSAERTGGSVSTLTIQRTQQEDSAVYLCASSLMAGELFFGEGSRLTVL.

V usage is TRBV27 and J usage is TRBJ2-7, with 8 bases that match TRBD1. CDR1 and CDR2 from the germline V gene are MNHEY and SMNVEV (reference sequence). The ends lost 5 bases at V and 9 bases at J; junction bases unmatched: 6. The CDR3 covers 12 residues. The CDR3 spells CASSEDRDRQYF. CDR3 nucleotide sequence: TGTGCCAGCAGTGAGGACAGGGATCGGCAGTACTTC.

This clonotype was detected many times. The rearrangement joins TRBV7-9 to TRBJ1-4; D possibly corresponds to TRBD1 (6 bases). V dropped 2 bases and J dropped 6 bases, with 10 bases sitting between them. Germline lookup yields CDR1 SEHNR and CDR2 FQNEAQ (reference sequence). The CDR3 has 14 amino acids. DNA for the CDR3: TGTGCCAGCAGCTTACAGGGGAATGATGAAAAACTGTTTTTT. Translated: CASSLQGNDEKLFF.

The chain employs TRBV18 and TRBJ2-7; 8 bases are a match to TRBD2. CDR1 KGHSH and CDR2 LQKENI come from the germline V gene. V trimming: 2 bases; J trimming: 3 bases; junction bases outside the gene matches: 3. CDR3 length equals 14 residues. This CDR3 reads CASSPELAVYEQYF. The CDR3 DNA follows: TGTGCCAGCTCACCAGAACTAGCGGTCTACGAGCAGTACTTC.